These 16 T cell receptor beta chains share one sample of origin, sequenced in a study of T cell repertoires in cytomegalovirus infection. One entry per CDR3 protein results from TCRdb running MiXCR on the reads. The sample lists roughly 600,000 distinct CDR3 sequences, approximately 24% occurring once. The material sequenced was CD8+ T cells from PBMCs. Receptors originate from a human donor in good health (CMV status not recorded). Some clones in this sample may be carry-over from other donors' samples.

This clonotype was seen more than once but under ten times. This chain joins TRBV5-1 and TRBJ1-5; possible D gene TRBD1, 5 bases. Germline CDR1 reads SGHRS; CDR2 reads YFSETQ. The CDR3 length is 15 residues. Trimming pared 4 bases from V and 7 bases from J, leaving 18 bases between. The CDR3 sequence: CASSLDPGIGQPQHF. CDR3 nucleotide sequence: TGCGCCAGCAGCCTGGATCCAGGGATAGGACAGCCCCAGCATTTT. Using reference TRBV5-1 and TRBJ1-5 for the parts outside the CDR3, the full variable domain is KAGVTQTPRYLIKTRGQQVTLSCSPISGHRSVSWYQQTPGQGLQFLFEYFSETQRNKGNFPGRFSGRQFSNSRSEMNVSTLELGDSALYLCASSLDPGIGQPQHFGDGTRLSIL.

In this sample, this clonotype turned up many times. The chain combines TRBV10-3 with TRBJ2-7; TRBD2 is a possible D gene (6 bases). The length of the CDR3 is 14 residues. Germline V gene lookup returns CDR1 ENHRY and CDR2 SYGVKD. The ends were cut back, 7 bases at V and 5 bases at J, with 18 bases in the middle. The CDR3 region has the DNA TGTGCCATCAAAGACTTGGAGGGGCTCGACGAGCAGTACTTC. It yields the protein CAIKDLEGLDEQYF.

Concerning this clonotype itself: A read error may account for a junction end that differs from germline. CDR3 region: CVSGGIPSGNTIYF. The CDR3 nucleotides read TGTGTCAGCGGGGGGATTCCCTCTGGAAACACCATATATTTT. The chain joins TRBV11-2 to TRBJ1-3; tentatively, D is TRBD1 (5 bases). Per germline, CDR1 SGHAT and CDR2 FQNNGV. The CDR3 totals 14 residues.

J is TRBJ2-7 and V is TRBV28; D is perhaps TRBD1 (6 bases). The CDR3 length is 14 residues. Germline V gives CDR1 MDHEN, CDR2 SYDVKM. Trimming removed 6 bases at V and 3 bases at J, with 15 bases between. The CDR3 coding sequence is TGTGCCAGCAGGGACCGGGACAACAACTACGAGCAGTACGTC. Protein product: CASRDRDNNYEQYV.

This clonotype showed up many times. The chain links TRBV28 to TRBJ2-1, with D tentatively TRBD2 (5 bases). V dropped 6 bases and J dropped 9 bases, with 24 bases sitting between them. This CDR3 region has 16 residues. Germline-derived CDR1 and CDR2 are MDHEN and SYDVKM. CDR3 DNA sequence: TGTGCCAGCAGCCCCCAGGAGGAACCCGCAGCCACTGAGCAGTTCTTC. Its protein product is CASSPQEEPAATEQFF.

The rearrangement joins TRBV27 to TRBJ2-7; D possibly uses TRBD1 or TRBD2 (5 bases each). Germline CDR1 is MNHEY and CDR2 is SMNVEV (reference sequence). V was shortened by 6 bases and J by 0 bases, with 9 bases between the two germline ends. The CDR3 consists of 13 residues. CDR3 in DNA: TGTGCCAGCAGACGAGGGGCCTCCTACGAGCAGTACTTC. Translation: CASRRGASYEQYF.

The rearrangement links TRBV7-6 to TRBJ2-2; D not resolved. Deletions cut 5 bases from V and 5 bases from J, with 27 bases between. CDR1 is SGHVS, CDR2 FNYEAQ, per germline. CDR3 length equals 19 residues. CDR3 nucleotides: TGTGCCAGCAGCACCCAGGAGAACCGGGCTCTGCCTGAAACCGGGGAGCTGTTTTTT. It specifies CASSTQENRALPETGELFF.

In its sample, this clonotype was seen a few times. The V gene is TRBV29-1, the J gene TRBJ2-3; D is ambiguous. V gave up 6 bases and J gave up 3 bases, with 7 bases separating them. CDR3 length: 11 amino acids. Germline lookup yields CDR1 SQVTM and CDR2 ANQGSEA. The CDR3 region has the DNA TGCAGCGTGGAGAAAACAGATACGCAGTATTTT. Protein: CSVEKTDTQYF.

This rearrangement joins TRBV20-1 to TRBJ2-1; 8 bases match TRBD1. Germline V gene sequence: CDR1 DFQATT, CDR2 SNEGSKA (reference sequence). CDR3 length: 16 residues. V trimming: 2 bases; J trimming: 2 bases; junction bases outside the gene matches: 8. CDR3 DNA sequence: TGCAGTGCTAGAAGCTACAGGGGGTTTACCTACAATGAGCAGTTCTTC. This sequence encodes CSARSYRGFTYNEQFF.

There are a few counts of this clonotype. The V and J genes are TRBV29-1 and TRBJ2-1; TRBD2 matches 7 bases. CDR3 length: 14 amino acids. V shed 8 bases and J 2 bases; nucleotides not matched to a gene: 9. Germline loops: CDR1 SQVTM, CDR2 ANQGSEA. CDR3 protein: CSLYLAATYNEQFF. The CDR3 nucleotides are TGCAGCCTCTACCTAGCGGCCACCTACAATGAGCAGTTCTTC.

The rearrangement joins TRBV25-1 to TRBJ1-2; D remains ambiguous. Trimming pared 0 bases from V and 4 bases from J, leaving 6 bases between. Per germline, CDR1 MGHDK and CDR2 SYGVNS. This CDR3 has 13 residues. The CDR3 nucleotides read TGTGCCAGCAGTGAATATAACACCTATGGCTACACCTTC. Amino acid sequence: CASSEYNTYGYTF.

This clonotype was recorded a few times. The genes are TRBV28 and TRBJ2-4; D perhaps matches TRBD1 (5 bases). Looked up from germline, CDR1 is MDHEN and CDR2 is SYDVKM. The V end was cut by 5 bases, the J end by 1 base, with 15 bases between. There are 16 residues in the CDR3. CDR3 sequence: CASSPRTQGAKNIQYF. DNA of the CDR3: TGTGCCAGCAGTCCTAGGACACAAGGGGCCAAAAACATTCAGTACTTC. The full variable domain, with the rest looked up from reference TRBV28 and TRBJ2-4, is DVKVTQSSRYLVKRTGEKVFLECVQDMDHENMFWYRQDPGLGLRLIYFSYDVKMKEKGDIPEGYSVSREKKERFSLILESASTNQTSMYLCASSPRTQGAKNIQYFGAGTRLSVL.

Here the CDR3 reads CSARDLRGSLGYTF. The CDR3 region has the DNA TGCAGTGCTAGAGATCTTAGGGGATCCCTTGGCTACACCTTC. The J gene is TRBJ1-2, the V gene TRBV20-1; D possibly corresponds to TRBD1 (5 bases). V shed 0 bases and J shed 7 bases, with 15 bases lying between them. This CDR3 is 14 amino acids long. Germline assignment: CDR1 DFQATT and CDR2 SNEGSKA (reference sequence).

The rearrangement joins TRBV3-1 to TRBJ2-7; weak D call: TRBD1 (6 bases). The CDR3 runs to 14 residues. The V gene's germline CDR1 is LGHDT and CDR2 YNNKEL (reference sequence). V was pared by 0 bases and J by 6 bases, with 12 bases between. CDR3 coding DNA: TGTGCCAGCAGCCAAGAAAGAGGGGGAGCCGAGCAGTACTTC. Translating gives CASSQERGGAEQYF.

This clonotype showed up many times. The chain couples TRBV7-8 to TRBJ2-3; D might be TRBD2 (6 bases). Looked up from germline, CDR1 is SGHVS and CDR2 is FQNEAQ. This CDR3 contains 15 residues. Between the trimmed V and J ends, which lost 4 bases and 6 bases, there was a span of 17 bases. CDR3 sequence: CASSSGTSGTDTQYF. The CDR3 DNA reads TGTGCCAGCAGCTCCGGGACTTCGGGGACCGATACGCAGTATTTT.

The chain couples TRBV29-1 to TRBJ2-3, with D possibly TRBD1 on 6 matching bases. This CDR3 contains 13 residues. Germline CDR1 reads SQVTM; CDR2 reads ANQGSEA. V gave up 6 bases and J gave up 0 bases, with 10 bases separating them. In DNA, the CDR3 is TGCAGCGTAACAGGGATTAGCACAGATACGCAGTATTTT. This codes for CSVTGISTDTQYF.